This is a list of T cell receptor beta chains from one sample in a study of T cells in Graves' hyperthyroidism and ophthalmopathy. TCRdb recomputed calls from the multiplex PCR reads with MiXCR, one row per CDR3 protein. This table has fewer than 750,000 distinct CDR3 sequences, roughly 46% appearing once. The sequencing sample was made of peripheral blood or thyroid tissue (not recorded which). The receptor set was obtained from a woman under 30 with Graves' hyperthyroidism. CDR3s include the opening cysteine and the closing phenylalanine or tryptophan. The D gene is left open where the match is weak. Clone size is stated in some rows and not others, as once, few, many or a class when expanded.

DNA	CDR3	V	J	D	size
TGTGCCAGCAGTTTGGACCCTAATCAGCCCCAGCATTTT	CASSLDPNQPQHF	TRBV6-6	TRBJ1-5	.	many
TGCAGTGCGATAGACCCAAATCTAGAAAACGGGGAGACCCAGTACTTC	CSAIDPNLENGETQYF	TRBV20-1	TRBJ2-5	.	many
TGTGCCACCAGTGAGCGACTAGCGGCCTACAATGAGCAGTTCTTC	CATSERLAAYNEQFF	TRBV24-1	TRBJ2-1	TRBD2	few
TGTGCCAGCAGTTCCCGACAGGGCGAGGATGGCTACACCTTC	CASSSRQGEDGYTF	TRBV27	TRBJ1-2	TRBD1	many
TGCGCCAGCAGCTTACCGGGGCAGAAGAACACTGAAACTTTCTTT	CASSLPGQKNTETFF	TRBV5-1	TRBJ1-1	.	.
TGTGCCAGCAGTCCCTCGCCATCCTACGAGCAGCACTTC	CASSPSPSYEQHF	TRBV6-5	TRBJ2-7	.	.
TGTGTCAGCAGCCAAATGCCCCTAGACAGTCCCCCAAACGAGCAGTACTTC	CVSSQMPLDSPPNEQYF	TRBV5-4	TRBJ2-7	.	.
TGTGCCATCAGTGGATCAGGGAGTATGGCCAAAAACATTCAGTACTTC	CAISGSGSMAKNIQYF	TRBV10-3	TRBJ2-4	.	.
TGTGCCAGCAGCCCCACCCAGGGGGCGACTGAAGCTTTCTTT	CASSPTQGATEAFF	TRBV6-4	TRBJ1-1	TRBD1	.
TGTGCCAGCAGTGAACCGGGAGGAGATTACGAGCAGTACTTC	CASSEPGGDYEQYF	TRBV2	TRBJ2-7	TRBD2	.
TGTGCCAGCAGCTTAGATACTAGCGCCTACAATGAGCAGTTCTTC	CASSLDTSAYNEQFF	TRBV7-6	TRBJ2-1	TRBD2	few
TGTGCCAGCAGCCGAGGACAGGGGGCTGAAAAACTGTTTTTT	CASSRGQGAEKLFF	TRBV7-6	TRBJ1-4	TRBD1	many
TGTGCCACCAGTGAGGCCGGGACAGGGACCTACGAGCAGTACTTC	CATSEAGTGTYEQYF	TRBV24-1	TRBJ2-7	TRBD1	.
TGCGCCAGCAGCCAATCCCCCAACAGGGGCACTGAAGCTTTCTTT	CASSQSPNRGTEAFF	TRBV4-1	TRBJ1-1	TRBD1	many
TGTGCCACCAGCAGAGATCTGTCAGTCGCAAGCAATCAGCCCCAGCATTTT	CATSRDLSVASNQPQHF	TRBV15	TRBJ1-5	.	many
TGTGCCAGCAGCACGGACGGGAAAGGCTACACCTTC	CASSTDGKGYTF	TRBV7-2	TRBJ1-2	.	.
TGCAGTGCCCACGGGACTAGGGCCTCAGATACGCAGTATTTT	CSAHGTRASDTQYF	TRBV20-1	TRBJ2-3	TRBD2	once
TGTGCCAGTAGTATGCTGATAACGTCTGGGGCCAACGTCCTGACTTTC	CASSMLITSGANVLTF	TRBV19	TRBJ2-6	.	many
TGTGCCAGCAGCTTTATAGGGGGAGTGTATGGGGCCAACGTCCTGACTTTC	CASSFIGGVYGANVLTF	TRBV7-8	TRBJ2-6	.	.
TGTGCCAGCAGCTTAAGGGCTAGCAACGAGCAGTACTTC	CASSLRASNEQYF	TRBV7-2	TRBJ2-7	.	many
TGTGCCAGCAGCCAACCCCCCTCCGGGACAGCTGCCACCGGGGAGCTGTTTTTT	CASSQPPSGTAATGELFF	TRBV4-2	TRBJ2-2	TRBD1	few
.	CSVSGGGRGSYEQYFGPGTEAFF	TRBV29-1	TRBJ1-1	.	.
TGTGCCAGCAGTTTGGTAGCGCCCCGCATCAACACCGGGGAGCTGTTTTTT	CASSLVAPRINTGELFF	TRBV6-5	TRBJ2-2	.	.
TGTGCCAGCAGACAGAGTGGGGGCTACGAGCAGTACTTC	CASRQSGGYEQYF	TRBV12-3/TRBV12-4	TRBJ2-7	.	few
TGCGCCAGCAGCTCACCAGGGGGCGCCCCGGATGAGCAGTTCTTC	CASSSPGGAPDEQFF	TRBV5-1	TRBJ2-1	TRBD1	.
TGTGCCAGCAGTTTAGAAGGGACAGGGGCCCACGAGCAGTACTTC	CASSLEGTGAHEQYF	TRBV12-3/TRBV12-4	TRBJ2-7	TRBD1	many
TGTGCCAGCAGTCGGACAGGCGCCACCTTC	CASSRTGATF	TRBV7-9	TRBJ1-2	TRBD1	.
TGTGCCAGCACCTCGGCCGGGTTCTCCTGGGGCACTGAAGCTTTCTTT	CASTSAGFSWGTEAFF	TRBV7-8	TRBJ1-1	.	once
TGTGCCAGCAGACCCTACCCGACCGGGGAGCTGTTTTTT	CASRPYPTGELFF	TRBV7-2	TRBJ2-2	.	many
TGTGCCAGCACGGGACTAGCGGGGGACAATGAGCAGTACTTC	CASTGLAGDNEQYF	TRBV2	TRBJ2-7	TRBD2	.
TGTGCTAGTAGGGCGGAGGTCCACGAGCAGTACTTC	CASRAEVHEQYF	TRBV7-6	TRBJ2-7	.	.
TGTGCCAGCTCACCGGGTTACGGCCAAGAGACCCAGTACTTC	CASSPGYGQETQYF	TRBV18	TRBJ2-5	.	few
TGTGCCAGCAGCCTCCTTTTCCGCCCCAATGAGCAGTTCTTC	CASSLLFRPNEQFF	TRBV13	TRBJ2-1	.	.
TGTGCCACCAGGACAGTCCCAAGTTCACCCCTCCACTTT	CATRTVPSSPLHF	TRBV19	TRBJ1-6	.	many
TGCAGCGTCGGGGTAGCGGGAGTGGGGGAGCAGTTCTTC	CSVGVAGVGEQFF	TRBV29-1	TRBJ2-1	TRBD2	few
TGCAGTCTCCGGGTGGGACTAGCGGGAGGTTACGAGCAGTACTTC	CSLRVGLAGGYEQYF	TRBV20-1	TRBJ2-7	TRBD2	many
TGTGCCAGCACACTCGGGGAGCTGTTTTTT	CASTLGELFF	TRBV7-3	TRBJ2-2	.	once
TGCAGCAGACGTCAGGGGGAGGACTATGGCTACACCTTC	CSRRQGEDYGYTF	TRBV29-1	TRBJ1-2	TRBD1	.
TGCGCCAGCAGCCAAGGACAAGAGGGAACATACGAGCAGTACTTC	CASSQGQEGTYEQYF	TRBV4-3	TRBJ2-7	.	many
TGTGCCAGCAGCCCTGGGACAGGGGATAAGCCCCAGCATTTT	CASSPGTGDKPQHF	TRBV11-3	TRBJ1-5	TRBD1	.
TGTGCCAGCAGTGCGTATTTGTCACCCCTCCACTTT	CASSAYLSPLHF	TRBV6-1	TRBJ1-6	.	few
TGTGCCAGCAGTTACTCGCTCCGTAATGAGCAGTTCTTC	CASSYSLRNEQFF	TRBV6-5	TRBJ2-1	.	.
TGTGCCAGCAGCTCGAGGGGAGATTGGGATGAGCAGTTCTTC	CASSSRGDWDEQFF	TRBV7-3	TRBJ2-1	.	.
TGTGCCACAATTCCCGGGGGCAACGTCCTGACTTTC	CATIPGGNVLTF	TRBV6-1	TRBJ2-6	.	many
TGTGCCATCAGCGGGACAGGGGGTAACTATGGCTACACCTTC	CAISGTGGNYGYTF	TRBV10-3	TRBJ1-2	TRBD1	many
TGTGCCAGCAGCTTAGCGGACCCCTCCTACAATGAGCAGTACTTC	CASSLADPSYNEQYF	TRBV7-9	TRBJ2-7	.	few
TGTGCCAGCAGTGAACCCGGGAGTGGATACAATGAGCAGTTCTTC	CASSEPGSGYNEQFF	TRBV12-3/TRBV12-4	TRBJ2-1	.	.
TGTGCCAGCAGTCCCGGTCGGAGTAGCGGGATGGTGGAGACCCAGTACTTC	CASSPGRSSGMVETQYF	TRBV5-8	TRBJ2-5	TRBD2	many
TGTGCCATCAGTACGGGACAGGGAGGCACTGAAGCTTTCTTT	CAISTGQGGTEAFF	TRBV10-3	TRBJ1-1	TRBD1	.
TGCAGCGTTTTAGACATGAACACTGAAGCTTTCTTT	CSVLDMNTEAFF	TRBV29-1	TRBJ1-1	.	few
TGCAGTGCTTGGGGACAGGAGGCCTCCACTGAAGCTTTCTTT	CSAWGQEASTEAFF	TRBV20-1	TRBJ1-1	TRBD1	.
TGTGCCAGCGGACTGACAGGGGGCGTTCATGGCTACACCTTC	CASGLTGGVHGYTF	TRBV27	TRBJ1-2	TRBD1	many
TGCAGTGCACTGATTAGCGGGAGGCCCCTCGGCTCCTACAATGAGCAGTTCTTC	CSALISGRPLGSYNEQFF	TRBV20-1	TRBJ2-1	TRBD2	.
TGTGCCAGCCGGGGAGGGGGGAGCTACGAGCAGTACTTC	CASRGGGSYEQYF	TRBV27	TRBJ2-7	.	many